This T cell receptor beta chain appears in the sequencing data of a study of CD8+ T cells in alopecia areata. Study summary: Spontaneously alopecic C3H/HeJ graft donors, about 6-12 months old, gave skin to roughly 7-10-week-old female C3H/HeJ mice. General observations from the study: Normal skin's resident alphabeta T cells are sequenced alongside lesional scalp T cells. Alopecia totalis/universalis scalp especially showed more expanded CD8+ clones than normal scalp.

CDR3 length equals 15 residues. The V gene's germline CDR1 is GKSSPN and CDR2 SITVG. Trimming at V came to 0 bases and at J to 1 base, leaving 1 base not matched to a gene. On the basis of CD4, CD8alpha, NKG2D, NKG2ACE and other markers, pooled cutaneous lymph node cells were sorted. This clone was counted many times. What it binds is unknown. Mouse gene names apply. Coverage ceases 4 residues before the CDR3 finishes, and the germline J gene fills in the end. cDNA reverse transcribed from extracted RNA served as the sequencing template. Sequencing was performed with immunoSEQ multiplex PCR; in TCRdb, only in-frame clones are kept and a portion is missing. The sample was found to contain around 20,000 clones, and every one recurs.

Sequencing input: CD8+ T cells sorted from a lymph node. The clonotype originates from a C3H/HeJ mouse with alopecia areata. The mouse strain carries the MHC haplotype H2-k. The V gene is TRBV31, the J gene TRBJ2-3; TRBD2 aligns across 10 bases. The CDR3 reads CAWSLDWGGAETLYF. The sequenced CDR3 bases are TGTGCCTGGAGTCTCGACTGGGGGGGTGCAGAA.